This TCR beta chain was observed in a study of molecular identifiers for immune sequencing clone quantification. Broader study findings: For effector cells, clones above 20 RNA copies held over 97% of molecules; for naive cells, under 1%. Identical barcode-sharing TCR molecules could lead to underestimated sizes for highly expanded clones.

Library preparation followed earlier protocols using designated TCR primers. TCRdb re-called the PCR reads through MiXCR, storing one row per CDR3 protein. The sample has more than 95,000 distinct CDR3 sequences, 24% seen once; the top ten hold roughly 1%. It was from around 20,000 to 1,000,000 sorted cells, with 10%, 30% or 50% RNA, that naive CD8 libraries came. Many counts were recorded for this clonotype. Its antigen is as yet unknown. This CDR3 contains 16 residues. Between the trimmed V and J ends, which lost 1 base and 9 bases, there was a span of 18 bases. The V gene's germline CDR1 is SEHNR and CDR2 FQNEAQ (reference sequence).

The TCR sequence derives from a human donor in good health. Some libraries in this study had Jurkat cell RNA spiked in. The chain carries TRBV7-9 and TRBJ2-2; D is unclear. The sequencing input was naive CD8+ T cells from blood, with Jurkat cell RNA spiked in. Subset noted: FACS-sorted CD8+CD4-CCR7+CD45RA+ naive T cells. The CDR3 sequence: CASSLVGLVDPWELFF. CDR3 nucleotides: TGTGCCAGCAGCTTAGTCGGTTTAGTGGACCCCTGGGAGCTGTTTTTT.